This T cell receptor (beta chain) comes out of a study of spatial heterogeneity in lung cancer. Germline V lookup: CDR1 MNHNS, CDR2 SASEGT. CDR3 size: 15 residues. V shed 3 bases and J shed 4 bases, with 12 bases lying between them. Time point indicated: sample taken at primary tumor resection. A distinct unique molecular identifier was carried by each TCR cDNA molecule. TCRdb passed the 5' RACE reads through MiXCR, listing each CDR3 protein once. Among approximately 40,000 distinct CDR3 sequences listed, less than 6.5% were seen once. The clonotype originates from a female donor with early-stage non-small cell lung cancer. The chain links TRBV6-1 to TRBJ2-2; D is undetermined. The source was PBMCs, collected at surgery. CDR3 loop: CASSDGPLFTGELFF. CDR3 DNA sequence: TGTGCCAGCAGTGATGGACCGCTTTTCACCGGGGAGCTGTTTTTT.